The clone carrying this T cell receptor beta chain was detected only once. As yet, its antigen is unknown. Investigators isolated RNA and reverse transcribed it into cDNA to act as the sequencing template. Clones were sequenced by immunoSEQ multiplex PCR, and TCRdb holds only the in-frame ones, with some missing. Of about 150,000 clones listed, about 56% were seen once; the top ten hold around 15%. The sample comes from a study of CD8+ T cells in alopecia areata. Study context: Oral tofacitinib, 5 to 10 mg twice daily, was given in an open-label trial. Regarding the study as a whole: Researchers say the link of baseline CD8+ expansion to response remains uncertain, with one nonresponder. Compared with mice, patients displayed less clear TCR sharing, possibly for HLA-related reasons.

Treatment indicated: oral pan-JAK inhibitor, 5-10 mg twice daily. V lost 0 bases and J lost 6; bases outside the gene matches: 11. Germline CDR1 ENHRY, CDR2 SYGVKD. CDR3 length: 17 residues. This clonotype was obtained from a human donor with alopecia areata. Source: CD8+ T cells sorted from blood, taken at week 4, from a patient treated with tofacitinib. The V and J genes are TRBV10-3 and TRBJ1-5; the match to TRBD1 covers 7 bases. The CDR3 region has the DNA TGTGCCATCAGTGAGTCAGGGACAGTCCTCTTTAGTCAGCCCCAGCATTTT. Protein: CAISESGTVLFSQPQHF.